This T cell receptor (beta chain) was sequenced for a study of response to subunit inactivated influenza vaccine. MiXCR, applied by TCRdb to the RT-PCR reads, yields one record per CDR3 protein. The sample has some 850,000 distinct CDR3 sequences, approximately 18% seen once; the top ten hold 11%. V was cut by 1 base and J by 2 bases, with 19 bases left in between. CDR3 length: 18 residues. Germline CDR1 SGHVS, CDR2 FNYEAQ. Study-level points and caveats: There was a suggestion from the authors that each seasonal influenza vaccination recruits few new T cells.

This clonotype was seen a handful of times. The antigen is unknown. The chain uses TRBV7-6 and TRBJ2-3; D may be TRBD2 (7 bases). Sample: PBMCs from blood, taken about 5 days after vaccination. The receptor was derived from a man aged 45 to 65 who received an inactivated influenza vaccine. In DNA form, the CDR3 reads TGTGCCAGCAGCTTAGTAAGCTTGGGCGGGGGCCTCACAGATACGCAGTATTTT. It specifies CASSLVSLGGGLTDTQYF.